These 21 T cell receptor beta chains were sequenced from one sample in a study of identical twins. Each CDR3 protein gets one entry after TCRdb re-called the 5' RACE reads with MiXCR. The table lists about 340,000 distinct CDR3 sequences, over 9% of them singletons. These data were likewise used in another study, on yellow fever vaccine responses in identical twins.

Sequencing used CD8+ T cells sorted from blood. The receptors were gathered from a woman aged 18-29 years in good health.

J is TRBJ2-1 and V is TRBV28; D may be TRBD1 (6 bases). Per the germline V gene, CDR1 is MDHEN and CDR2 is SYDVKM. V shed 7 bases and J shed 2 bases, with 15 bases lying between them. The CDR3 consists of 15 residues. The CDR3, as DNA: TGTGCCAGCATCCTACAGGGAGCCCCCTACAATGAGCAGTTCTTC. Encoded protein: CASILQGAPYNEQFF. The complete variable domain, with remaining parts taken from reference TRBV28 and TRBJ2-1, reads DVKVTQSSRYLVKRTGEKVFLECVQDMDHENMFWYRQDPGLGLRLIYFSYDVKMKEKGDIPEGYSVSREKKERFSLILESASTNQTSMYLCASILQGAPYNEQFFGPGTRLTVL.

This clonotype was seen only a few times. The chain couples TRBV7-8 to TRBJ2-5; the D is unclear. CDR3 length: 16 amino acids. CDR1 SGHVS and CDR2 FQNEAQ come from the germline V gene. Trimming removed 2 bases from V and 4 bases from J, with 17 bases in between. CDR3 DNA: TGTGCCAGCAGCTTACTTCGTGGGCAGGTGGGAGAGACCCAGTACTTC. Its translation is CASSLLRGQVGETQYF.

The chain recombines TRBV19 with TRBJ2-3, with 8 bases matching TRBD2. With V trimmed by 4 bases and J by 2 bases, 5 bases remained unmatched. This CDR3 has 15 residues. The germline CDR1 and CDR2 sequences are LNHDA and SQIVND (reference sequence). The CDR3 protein is CASSTGTSSTDTQYF. CDR3 DNA: TGTGCCAGTAGTACCGGGACTAGTTCCACAGATACGCAGTATTTT.

The gene calls are TRBV6-4 and TRBJ2-2; a possible D gene is TRBD1 (6 bases). This CDR3 spans 14 amino acids. Germline CDR1 is MRHNA and CDR2 is SNTAGT. Trimming removed 5 bases at V and 1 base at J, with 8 bases between. CDR3 sequence (DNA): TGTGCCAGCAGTAAGGGGGAGAACACCGGGGAGCTGTTTTTT. Encoded protein: CASSKGENTGELFF.

In its sample, this clonotype was seen many times. The chain joins TRBV5-5 to TRBJ2-1; no clear D gene. Trimming left V 0 bases short and J 9 bases short, with 7 bases between. Germline V gene lookup returns CDR1 SGHKS and CDR2 YYEKEE (reference sequence). This CDR3 is 12 amino acids long. CDR3 loop: CASSLGAAEQFF. The DNA of the CDR3 is TGTGCCAGCAGCTTGGGAGCTGCTGAGCAGTTCTTC.

J is TRBJ2-7 and V is TRBV24-1, with TRBD2 matching over 9 bases. The CDR3 spans 15 residues. Per the germline V gene, CDR1 is KGHDR and CDR2 is SFDVKD. V lost 7 bases and J lost 0; bases outside the gene matches: 6. The CDR3 spells CATRSGLAASYEQYF. The CDR3 DNA is TGTGCCACCAGATCGGGACTAGCAGCCTCCTACGAGCAGTACTTC.

The chain couples TRBV18 to TRBJ2-3, with TRBD2 matching over 10 bases. There are 15 residues in the CDR3. The V gene's germline CDR1 is KGHSH and CDR2 LQKENI. V shed 0 bases and J 4 bases; nucleotides not matched to a gene: 1. In DNA form, the CDR3 reads TGTGCCAGCTCACCACCGGGACTAGCGTCAGATACGCAGTATTTT. This gives the protein CASSPPGLASDTQYF.

The rearrangement uses TRBV11-1 and TRBJ2-1; 12 positions match TRBD2. Germline loops: CDR1 SGHAT, CDR2 FQDESV (reference sequence). The V gene end was trimmed by 4 bases and the J gene end by 8 bases; junction bases not matched to a gene: 15. This CDR3 region has 18 residues. CDR3 residues: CASSSPSRLAGERYEQFF. The CDR3 DNA follows: TGTGCCAGCAGCTCCCCCTCCCGACTAGCGGGAGAGAGGTATGAGCAGTTCTTC. The variable domain in full, with the rest retrieved from reference TRBV11-1 and TRBJ2-1, is EAEVAQSPRYKITEKSQAVAFWCDPISGHATLYWYRQILGQGPELLVQFQDESVVDDSQLPKDRFSAERLKGVDSTLKIQPAELGDSAMYLCASSSPSRLAGERYEQFFGPGTRLTVL.

The chain joins TRBV7-8 to TRBJ2-3, with 10 bases fitting TRBD2. The V and J ends lost 4 bases and 2 bases, in that order; junction bases with no gene match: 12. Germline V lookup: CDR1 SGHVS, CDR2 FQNEAQ. The CDR3 consists of 18 residues. CDR3 coding DNA: TGTGCCAGCAGCTCCGCTACCCTAGCGGGGGAAATCACAGATACGCAGTATTTT. It is translated as CASSSATLAGEITDTQYF.

This clonotype was found a few times. The V call is TRBV7-9, the J call TRBJ2-7; TRBD1 matches at 7 bases. J gave up 6 bases and V 5 bases, and 10 bases lay outside the gene matches. Germline V lookup: CDR1 SEHNR, CDR2 FQNEAQ (reference sequence). This CDR3 is 14 amino acids long. This CDR3 reads CASSEPTGNGEQYF. The CDR3 DNA follows: TGTGCCAGCAGCGAACCGACAGGGAATGGCGAGCAGTACTTC.

V gene TRBV5-6 combines with J gene TRBJ2-1, with TRBD2 as a possible D gene (5 bases). CDR3 length equals 13 residues. The V gene lost 4 bases and the J gene lost 5 bases, with 10 bases spanning the gap. Germline-derived CDR1 and CDR2 are SGHDT and YYEEEE. CDR3 sequence reads: CASSALANNEQFF. The CDR3 DNA reads as TGTGCCAGCAGCGCCCTAGCAAACAATGAGCAGTTCTTC.

This chain links TRBV27 with TRBJ1-5, with D possibly TRBD1 on 5 matching bases. This CDR3 contains 14 residues. Germline V gives CDR1 MNHEY, CDR2 SMNVEV (reference sequence). Trimming took 5 bases from V and 3 from J, leaving 11 bases between them. The CDR3 DNA reads TGTGCCAGCAGTGAAACAGGTGACAATCAGCCCCAGCATTTT. Its translation is CASSETGDNQPQHF.

This clonotype turned up a few times. The rearrangement links TRBV25-1 to TRBJ2-5; perhaps TRBD1 as D (5 bases). V lost 4 bases to trimming and J lost 5 bases, with 17 bases between them. Germline V gene data show CDR1 as MGHDK and CDR2 as SYGVNS. This CDR3 is 15 amino acids long. DNA for the CDR3: TGTGCCAGCAGTGGGCAGGACAATAAGGGGGAGACCCAGTACTTC. It is translated as CASSGQDNKGETQYF.

The chain uses TRBV20-1 and TRBJ2-1; tentative D call: TRBD1 (5 bases). CDR3 length: 13 amino acids. Germline CDR1 and CDR2: DFQATT and SNEGSKA (reference sequence). Trimming took 2 bases from V and 7 from J, leaving 12 bases between them. DNA for the CDR3: TGCAGTGCTAGAACCCTCGCAGGGAATGAGCAGTTCTTC. Translating gives CSARTLAGNEQFF.

The chain joins TRBV7-7 to TRBJ2-1; 8 bases match TRBD2. This CDR3 comprises 13 residues. Germline trimming cut 5 bases from V and 7 bases from J; bases unmatched to any gene: 4. CDR1 and CDR2 from the germline V gene are SSHAT and FNYEAQ (reference sequence). As DNA, the CDR3 is TGTGCCAGCAGCCGAGCGGGAGAGAATGAGCAGTTCTTC. This encodes CASSRAGENEQFF.

The chain has TRBV13 and TRBJ2-4; no clear D gene. V was cut by 0 bases and J by 3 bases, with 6 bases left in between. This CDR3 region has 14 residues. Germline values: CDR1 PRHDT, CDR2 FYEKMQ (reference sequence). The CDR3 is CASSLGIVKNIQYF. DNA for the CDR3: TGTGCCAGCAGCTTAGGGATTGTCAAAAACATTCAGTACTTC.

This clonotype came up many times. This sequence joins TRBV10-3 and TRBJ1-2; D is undetermined. There are 13 residues in the CDR3. V was pared by 6 bases and J by 4 bases, with 12 bases between. The germline V gene encodes CDR1 ENHRY and CDR2 SYGVKD. In nucleotides, the CDR3 is TGTGCCATCAGAAGACATCCGATCTATGGCTACACCTTC. It translates to CAIRRHPIYGYTF.

This chain uses TRBV29-1 with TRBJ1-1; D is ambiguous. The CDR3 spans 12 residues. In germline, CDR1 is SQVTM, CDR2 ANQGSEA. Trimming shortened V by 7 bases and J by 1 base, and 10 bases separated the two germline ends. This CDR3 is CSGGRENTEAFF. CDR3 nucleotide sequence: TGCAGCGGCGGACGGGAGAACACTGAAGCTTTCTTT.

This clonotype was seen repeatedly, ten times or more. The junction differs from germline at one of its ends, possibly a read error. The chain joins TRBV19 to TRBJ2-1; 11 bases align to TRBD2. The CDR3 length is 15 residues. Per the germline V gene, CDR1 is LNHDA and CDR2 is SQIVND (reference sequence). The CDR3 region is CASSIAGGPYNEQFF. DNA of the CDR3: TGCGCCAGCAGTATAGCGGGGGGGCCGTACAATGAGCAGTTCTTC.

This clonotype was detected only a few times. This chain links TRBV20-1 with TRBJ2-1; unclear D gene. Between the trimmed V and J ends, which lost 5 bases and 10 bases, there was a span of 18 bases. CDR1 is DFQATT and CDR2 is SNEGSKA in the germline V gene (reference sequence). There are 13 residues in the CDR3. DNA for the CDR3: TGCAGTGCTCCGACCCTCGTAGGACGGGAGCAGTTCTTC. Translation: CSAPTLVGREQFF.

The sample holds many counts of this clonotype. The chain recombines TRBV5-1 with TRBJ2-7; unclear D gene. This CDR3 contains 13 residues. The V end was cut by 4 bases, the J end by 1 base, with 9 bases between. Germline CDR1 reads SGHRS; CDR2 reads YFSETQ. The CDR3 sequence: CASSVGSSYEQYF. Here the CDR3 DNA reads TGCGCCAGCAGCGTGGGGTCTTCCTACGAGCAGTACTTC. Drawing the rest from reference TRBV5-1 and TRBJ2-7, the complete variable domain is KAGVTQTPRYLIKTRGQQVTLSCSPISGHRSVSWYQQTPGQGLQFLFEYFSETQRNKGNFPGRFSGRQFSNSRSEMNVSTLELGDSALYLCASSVGSSYEQYFGPGTRLTVT.